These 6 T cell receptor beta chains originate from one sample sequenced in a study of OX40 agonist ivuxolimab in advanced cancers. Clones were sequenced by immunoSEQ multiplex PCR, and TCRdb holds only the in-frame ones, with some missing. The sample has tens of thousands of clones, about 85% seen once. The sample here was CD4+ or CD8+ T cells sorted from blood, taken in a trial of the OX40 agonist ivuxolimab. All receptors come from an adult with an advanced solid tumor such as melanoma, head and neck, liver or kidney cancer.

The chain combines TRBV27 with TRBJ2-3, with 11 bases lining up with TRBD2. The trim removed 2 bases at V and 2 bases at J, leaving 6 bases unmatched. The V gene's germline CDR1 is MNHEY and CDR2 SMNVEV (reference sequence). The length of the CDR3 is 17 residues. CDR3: CASSLETSGINTDTQYF. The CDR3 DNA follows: TGTGCCAGCAGTTTAGAGACTAGCGGGATAAACACAGATACGCAGTATTTT.

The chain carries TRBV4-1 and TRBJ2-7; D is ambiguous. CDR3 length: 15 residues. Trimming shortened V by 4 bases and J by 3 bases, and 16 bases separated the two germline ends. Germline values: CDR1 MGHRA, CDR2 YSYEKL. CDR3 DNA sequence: TGCGCCAGCAGCCCCAGTCAGACGTCCGTCTACGAGCAGTACTTC. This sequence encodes CASSPSQTSVYEQYF.

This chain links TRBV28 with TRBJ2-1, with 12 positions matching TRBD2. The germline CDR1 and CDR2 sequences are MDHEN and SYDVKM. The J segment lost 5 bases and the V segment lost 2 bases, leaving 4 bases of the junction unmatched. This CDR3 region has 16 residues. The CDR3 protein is CASSLLAGGPNNEQFF. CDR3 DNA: TGTGCCAGCAGTTTACTAGCGGGAGGGCCGAACAATGAGCAGTTCTTC.

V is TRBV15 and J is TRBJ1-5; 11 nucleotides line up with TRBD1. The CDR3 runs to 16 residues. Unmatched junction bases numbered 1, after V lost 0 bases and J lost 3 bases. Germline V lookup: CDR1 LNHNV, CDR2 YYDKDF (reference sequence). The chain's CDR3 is CATSREDRGLNQPQHF. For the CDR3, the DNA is TGTGCCACCAGCAGAGAGGACAGGGGGCTCAATCAGCCCCAGCATTTT.

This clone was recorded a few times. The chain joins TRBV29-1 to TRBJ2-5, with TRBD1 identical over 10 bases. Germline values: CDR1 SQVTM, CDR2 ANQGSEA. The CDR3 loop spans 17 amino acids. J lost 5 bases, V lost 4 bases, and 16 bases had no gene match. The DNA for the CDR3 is TGCAGCGTTGCAACCGGGACAGGGGTTTTAGGGTCGGAGACCCAGTACTTC. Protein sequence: CSVATGTGVLGSETQYF.

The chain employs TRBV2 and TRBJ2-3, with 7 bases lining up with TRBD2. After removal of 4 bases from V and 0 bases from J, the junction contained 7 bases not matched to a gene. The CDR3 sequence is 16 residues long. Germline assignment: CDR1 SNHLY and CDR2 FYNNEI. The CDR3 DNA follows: TGTGCCAGCAGTGCCCTAGGGAGGGCTAGCACAGATACGCAGTATTTT. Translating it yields CASSALGRASTDTQYF.